What follows is one T cell receptor (beta chain) and its context. Germline V gene lookup returns CDR1 MNHEY and CDR2 SVGAGI. The CDR3 contains 15 residues. V was clipped by 7 bases and J by 1 base, with 16 bases between them. This record belongs to a study of blood T cell repertoires in COVID-19. Only in-frame clones appear in the TCRdb table, and some are missing; sequencing was by immunoSEQ multiplex PCR. The repertoire holds approximately 200,000 clones, about 93% seen once, with roughly 0.76% in the top ten. This chain links TRBV6-5 with TRBJ1-1; no clear D gene. Sequenced sample: peripheral blood. The origin of this receptor is a young man with COVID-19, enrolled during active disease. This CDR3 reads CASNLNPGPNTEAFF. CDR3 sequence (DNA): TGTGCCAGCAATCTAAATCCTGGGCCGAACACTGAAGCTTTCTTT.